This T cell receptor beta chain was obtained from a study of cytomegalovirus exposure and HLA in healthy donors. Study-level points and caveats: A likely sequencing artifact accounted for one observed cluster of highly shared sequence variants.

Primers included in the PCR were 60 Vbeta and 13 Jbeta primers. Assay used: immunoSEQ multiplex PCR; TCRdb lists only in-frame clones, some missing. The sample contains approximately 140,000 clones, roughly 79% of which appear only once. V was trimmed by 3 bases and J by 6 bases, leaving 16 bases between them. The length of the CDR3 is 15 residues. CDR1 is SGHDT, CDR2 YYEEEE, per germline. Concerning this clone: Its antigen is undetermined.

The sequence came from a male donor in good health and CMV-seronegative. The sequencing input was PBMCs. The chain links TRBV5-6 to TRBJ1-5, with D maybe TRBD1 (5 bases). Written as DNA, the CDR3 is TGTGCCAGCAGCTGGGGCTTTCAGGGAAGTCAGCCCCAGCATTTT. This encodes CASSWGFQGSQPQHF.